This T cell receptor (beta chain) originates from a study of blood T cell repertoires in COVID-19. Repertoires were generated with immunoSEQ multiplex PCR, while TCRdb's copy carries only in-frame clones and drops some. The table has more than 200,000 clones, about 88% seen once. This clone appeared once. The CDR3 sequence is 14 residues long. Germline V gives CDR1 SGHRS, CDR2 YFSETQ. With 4 bases clipped from V and 5 bases from J, the junction kept 4 bases outside the gene matches. The chain combines TRBV5-1 with TRBJ2-2; TRBD1 matches at 8 bases. The receptor's source is a man aged 70 or older with acute or convalescent COVID-19. The sequenced sample was peripheral blood. The CDR3: CASSRTGLTGELFF. Written as DNA, the CDR3 is TGCGCCAGCAGCCGGACAGGGTTGACCGGGGAGCTGTTTTTT.